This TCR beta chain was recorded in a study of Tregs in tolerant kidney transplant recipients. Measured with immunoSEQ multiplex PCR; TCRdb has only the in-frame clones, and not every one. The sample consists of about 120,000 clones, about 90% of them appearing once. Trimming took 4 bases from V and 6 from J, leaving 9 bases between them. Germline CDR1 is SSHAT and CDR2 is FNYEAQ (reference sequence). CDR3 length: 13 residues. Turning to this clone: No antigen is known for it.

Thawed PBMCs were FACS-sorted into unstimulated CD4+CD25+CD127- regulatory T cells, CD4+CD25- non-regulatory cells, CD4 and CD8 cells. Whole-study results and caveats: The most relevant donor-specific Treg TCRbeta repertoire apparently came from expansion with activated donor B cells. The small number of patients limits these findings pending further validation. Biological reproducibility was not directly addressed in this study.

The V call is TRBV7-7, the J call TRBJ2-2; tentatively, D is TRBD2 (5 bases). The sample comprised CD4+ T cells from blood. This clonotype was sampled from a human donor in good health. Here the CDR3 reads CASSSVGAGELFF. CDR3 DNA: TGTGCCAGCAGCTCGGTCGGGGCCGGGGAGCTGTTTTTT. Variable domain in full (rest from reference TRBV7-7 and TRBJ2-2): GAGVSQSPRYKVTKRGQDVTLRCDPISSHATLYWYQQALGQGPEFLTYFNYEAQPDKSGLPSDRFSAERPEGSISTLTIQRTEQRDSAMYRCASSSVGAGELFFGEGSRLTVL.